This is a list of T cell receptor beta chains from one sample in a study of blood T cell repertoires in COVID-19. Clones were read by immunoSEQ multiplex PCR, and TCRdb kept only the in-frame ones, dropping some. There are approximately 90,000 clones in the sample; roughly 86% occur only once, and around 7% lies in the top ten. Material: peripheral blood. These receptors came from a human donor with acute or convalescent COVID-19. The donor label of this sample is uncertain. Each CDR3 is given with its conserved first and last residue. The D gene is left open where the match is weak. Not every row has a clone size; where given, it reads once, few, many or a size class.

13	TRBV9	NA	TRBJ2-1	TRBD2	CASSVSSGEIMFF	TGTGCCAGCAGCGTAAGTAGCGGGGAGATTATGTTCTTC
14	TRBV6-5	NA	TRBJ1-5	TRBD1	CASRDRGRAQPQHF	TGTGCCAGCCGGGACAGGGGGCGCGCCCAGCCCCAGCATTTT
13	TRBV28	NA	TRBJ1-3	NA	CASSFTRGNTIYF	TGTGCCAGCAGTTTTACACGAGGAAACACCATATATTTT
13	TRBV7-9	NA	TRBJ1-1	NA	CASSLVPYPQAFF	TGTGCCAGCAGCTTAGTACCTTACCCCCAGGCTTTCTTT
16	TRBV28	NA	TRBJ1-4	NA	CATKGGEASTNEKLFF	TGTGCCACCAAGGGCGGGGAAGCTTCAACTAATGAAAAACTGTTTTTT
14	TRBV3-1/TRBV3-2	NA	TRBJ1-5	NA	CASSQFWGGQPQHF	TGTGCCAGCAGCCAATTCTGGGGCGGTCAGCCCCAGCATTTT
16	TRBV7-2	NA	TRBJ2-7	NA	CASSSPRQAPRYEQYF	TGTGCCAGCAGCTCCCCGAGACAGGCTCCTCGGTACGAGCAGTACTTC
16	TRBV4-2	NA	TRBJ1-2	NA	CASSQGMDSRNYGYTF	TGTGCCAGCAGCCAAGGGATGGACAGTAGGAACTATGGCTACACCTTC
15	TRBV7-9	NA	TRBJ1-2	TRBD1	CASSSDRGTNYGYTF	TGTGCCAGCAGCTCGGACAGGGGAACTAACTATGGCTACACCTTC
16	TRBV19	few	TRBJ1-3	NA	CASRQSSGGSGNTIYF	TGTGCCAGCAGACAGAGTTCCGGCGGCTCTGGAAACACCATATATTTT
19	TRBV5-1	NA	TRBJ2-3	TRBD2	CASSPVGSGGTLTQHTQYF	TGCGCCAGCAGCCCGGTGGGGAGCGGGGGTACCTTGACACAGCATACGCAGTATTTT
12	TRBV5-1	once	TRBJ2-3	NA	CASSTGEDTQYF	TGCGCCAGCAGCACGGGAGAGGATACGCAGTATTTT
15	TRBV5-6	NA	TRBJ2-2	NA	CASSSRVLYTGELFF	TGTGCCAGCAGCTCCAGGGTTCTGTACACCGGGGAGCTGTTTTTT